The rows below give T cell receptor beta chains drawn from one sample of a study of CD8 T cell repertoires and HIV-1 epitope variants. Sequencing was performed with immunoSEQ multiplex PCR; in TCRdb, only in-frame clones are kept and a portion is missing. The sample has 4,300 or so clones; approximately 66% are singletons. Their antigens are not known. Sequencing was done on a sample of cultured CD8+ T cells derived from PBMCs. These receptors all stem from a male donor with HIV. Each CDR3 is given with its conserved first and last residue. A D gene is named only where the DNA matches it firmly. Rows give clone size only sometimes, using once, few, many, or a class for an expanded clone.

v_gene,abundance,d_gene,j_gene,CDR3aa,CDR3nt
TRBV9,.,.,TRBJ1-4,CASSGTGTGNEKLFF,TGTGCCAGCAGCGGCACCGGGACTGGTAATGAAAAACTGTTTTTT
TRBV19,.,TRBD2,TRBJ2-7,CASSMTSGRKNEQYF,TGTGCCAGTAGTATGACTAGCGGGAGGAAGAACGAGCAGTACTTC
TRBV13,hyperexpanded,.,TRBJ2-5,CASSSAGIDQETQYF,TGTGCCAGCAGCTCCGCCGGGATAGATCAAGAGACCCAGTACTTC
TRBV5-6,.,.,TRBJ2-7,CASSFAEYEQYF,TGTGCCAGCAGCTTCGCCGAGTACGAGCAGTACTTC
TRBV7-6,.,TRBD1,TRBJ2-5,CASRPGTGWQETQYF,TGTGCCAGCAGACCCGGGACAGGGTGGCAAGAGACCCAGTACTTC
TRBV9,.,.,TRBJ1-2,CASSPADARPLYGYTF,TGTGCCAGCAGCCCCGCGGACGCCAGGCCACTCTATGGCTACACCTTC
TRBV6-1,.,.,TRBJ2-1,CASSEPALNEQFF,TGTGCCAGCAGTGAACCGGCCCTCAATGAGCAGTTCTTC
TRBV28,.,.,TRBJ2-1,CASSDNEQFF,TGTGCCAGCAGTGACAATGAGCAGTTCTTC
TRBV9,medium-sized,TRBD1,TRBJ1-4,CASSPRDSSNEKLFF,TGTGCCAGCAGCCCAAGGGACAGTTCTAATGAAAAACTGTTTTTT
TRBV7-8,.,.,TRBJ1-2,CASSLGSPQGSYGYTF,TGTGCCAGCAGCTTAGGTTCACCGCAGGGGAGCTATGGCTACACCTTC
TRBV25-1,.,.,TRBJ2-3,CATEFNTQYF,TGTGCCACCGAATTCAATACGCAGTATTTT
TRBV19,.,TRBD1,TRBJ1-1,CASSTGQGEAEAFF,TGTGCCAGTAGTACGGGACAGGGGGAAGCTGAAGCTTTCTTT
TRBV6-1,.,TRBD1,TRBJ1-2,CASSVEQGATNYGYTF,TGTGCCAGCAGTGTTGAACAGGGGGCAACCAACTATGGCTACACCTTC
TRBV9,.,TRBD2,TRBJ2-3,CASSYGLAGVTDTQYF,TGTGCCAGCAGCTACGGACTAGCGGGGGTCACAGATACGCAGTATTTT
TRBV30,.,TRBD1,TRBJ1-2,CAWSVATTGGDGYTF,TGTGCCTGGAGTGTCGCTACTACAGGGGGCGATGGCTACACCTTC
TRBV11-2,.,.,TRBJ2-3,CASSLRTPQWDTQYF,TGTGCCAGCAGCTTAAGAACGCCACAATGGGATACGCAGTATTTT
TRBV19,.,.,TRBJ2-7,CASSLALSYEQYF,TGTGCCTCCTCCTTGGCACTCTCCTACGAGCAGTACTTC
TRBV27,.,.,TRBJ1-5,CASSWGNNQPQHF,TGTGCCAGCAGCTGGGGGAACAATCAGCCCCAGCATTTT
TRBV4-1,.,TRBD2,TRBJ2-3,CASSEAGATDTQYF,TGCGCCAGCAGCGAAGCGGGAGCCACAGATACGCAGTATTTT
TRBV7-9,.,TRBD2,TRBJ2-1,CASSFGTSGTEQFF,TGTGCCAGCAGCTTTGGGACTAGCGGGACAGAGCAGTTCTTC
TRBV4-1,.,.,TRBJ2-7,CASSRGGLADEQYF,TGCGCCAGCAGCCGAGGGGGGCTAGCTGACGAGCAGTACTTC
TRBV7-6,.,.,TRBJ2-6,CASTRLEGRNAGANVLTF,TGTGCCAGCACCAGACTTGAGGGTAGGAATGCTGGGGCCAACGTCCTGACTTTC
TRBV5-6,few,.,TRBJ1-2,CASSLDAF,TGTGCCAGCAGCTTGGACGCCTTC
TRBV4-1,few,TRBD1,TRBJ1-1,CASSLFQGAITEAFF,TGCGCCAGCAGCCTTTTCCAGGGGGCTATCACTGAAGCTTTCTTT
TRBV9,.,TRBD1,TRBJ2-5,CASSVGQGQETQYF,TGTGCCAGCAGCGTAGGACAGGGCCAAGAGACCCAGTACTTC
TRBV28,few,TRBD1,TRBJ1-2,CASTPGDRGPYGYGYTF,TGTGCCAGCACCCCCGGGGACAGGGGACCCTACGGCTATGGCTACACCTTC
TRBV27,.,.,TRBJ2-7,CASSLRQATYEQYF,TGTGCCAGCAGTCTAAGACAGGCAACCTACGAGCAGTACTTC
TRBV15,.,.,TRBJ1-4,CATSRDRSLNEKLFF,TGTGCCACCAGCAGAGACCGGAGTTTAAATGAAAAACTGTTTTTT
TRBV6-6,.,TRBD1,TRBJ1-2,CASSYGTGALHYGYTF,TGTGCCAGCAGTTACGGGACAGGGGCTCTTCACTATGGCTACACCTTC
TRBV19,few,TRBD2,TRBJ2-1,CASSIEGGRSYNEQFF,TGTGCCAGTAGTATAGAGGGCGGGAGGTCCTACAATGAGCAGTTCTTC
TRBV7-8,few,.,TRBJ1-1,CASSLGSGGEAFF,TGTGCCAGCAGCTTAGGATCCGGGGGCGAAGCTTTCTTT
TRBV27,once,.,TRBJ1-4,CASSPRGYNEKLFF,TGTGCCAGCAGTCCCCGGGGCTATAATGAAAAACTGTTTTTT
TRBV9,.,TRBD1,TRBJ2-7,CASSPEGGTGNEQYF,TGTGCCAGCAGCCCAGAGGGGGGGACAGGGAACGAGCAGTACTTC
TRBV6-5,few,TRBD2,TRBJ2-7,CASTQRGTYEQYF,TGTGCCAGCACCCAGCGGGGAACCTACGAGCAGTACTTC
TRBV7-2,few,TRBD1,TRBJ2-6,CASSQGRRTGGFTF,TGTGCCAGCAGCCAAGGTCGGCGGACAGGGGGGTTTACTTTC
TRBV5-1,.,.,TRBJ2-2,CASGWRQNTGELFF,TGCGCCAGCGGATGGAGACAAAACACCGGGGAGCTGTTTTTT
TRBV7-6,.,.,TRBJ2-2,CASSSDLTELGTGELFF,TGTGCCAGCAGCTCCGATTTGACCGAACTGGGGACCGGGGAGCTGTTTTTT
TRBV7-2,.,TRBD2,TRBJ2-1,CASNPPGGLDYNEQFF,TGTGCCAGCAACCCCCCGGGGGGACTCGATTACAATGAGCAGTTCTTC
TRBV2,.,TRBD1,TRBJ1-2,CASRGGQNYGYTF,TGTGCCAGCAGGGGGGGACAGAACTATGGCTACACCTTC
TRBV5-5,few,.,TRBJ2-2,CASSLGTLVLGNTGELFF,TGTGCCAGCAGCCTTGGGACACTTGTTCTTGGGAACACCGGGGAGCTGTTTTTT
TRBV5-1,.,TRBD2,TRBJ2-7,CASSPLGSGSYEQYF,TGCGCCAGCAGCCCCTTGGGTAGCGGGAGTTACGAGCAGTACTTC
TRBV7-1,.,.,TRBJ2-7,CASSPRAGHYEQYF,TGTGCCAGCAGCCCAAGGGCGGGGCACTACGAGCAGTACTTC
TRBV11-2,.,.,TRBJ2-7,CASSLYTSYEQYF,TGTGCCAGCAGCTTATATACGTCCTACGAGCAGTACTTC
TRBV5-4,once,.,TRBJ1-1,CASSQDVGQGNTEAFF,TGCGCCAGCAGCCAAGATGTTGGGCAGGGGAACACTGAAGCTTTCTTT
TRBV10-3,.,.,TRBJ1-1,CATQDHTNTEAFF,TGTGCCACCCAAGACCATACGAACACTGAAGCTTTCTTT
TRBV6-5,.,.,TRBJ1-2,CASSYTPGLIYGYTF,TGTGCCAGCAGTTACACTCCGGGACTGATCTATGGCTACACCTTC
TRBV28,once,TRBD2,TRBJ2-1,CASSPLGGGLAGSNEQFF,TGTGCCAGCAGTCCCTTGGGTGGGGGACTAGCGGGATCCAATGAGCAGTTCTTC
TRBV11-2,few,TRBD2,TRBJ2-7,CASSSRLAGDGYEQYF,TGTGCCAGCAGCTCAAGACTAGCGGGAGACGGCTACGAGCAGTACTTC
TRBV21-1,few,.,TRBJ2-3,CASSSSGSGTDTQYF,TGTGCCAGCAGTTCTAGCGGATCGGGCACAGATACGCAGTATTTT
TRBV19,few,TRBD1,TRBJ2-1,CASSLTGSSYNEQFF,TGTGCCAGTAGTTTGACAGGGAGCTCCTACAATGAGCAGTTCTTC
TRBV25-1,.,TRBD1,TRBJ1-2,CASNTGQGARGYTF,TGTGCCAGCAACACCGGACAGGGGGCGCGGGGCTACACCTTC
TRBV7-9,.,TRBD1,TRBJ2-5,CASSPLPGQGEETQYF,TGTGCCAGCAGCCCCCTCCCGGGACAGGGAGAGGAGACCCAGTACTTC